This TCR beta chain derives from a study of human T cells and chemical hapten exposure. About the study: Upper-back patches of 0.01% DPC were read at 6 days.

TCRdb fed the RACE reads into MiXCR, producing one record per CDR3 protein. The repertoire holds more than 90,000 distinct CDR3 sequences, over 9.5% seen once, with roughly 2.2% in the top ten. Time point in this sample: patch test 1, 2 weeks after DPC sensitization. The treatment here: therapeutic diphenylcyclopropenone sensitization with weekly scalp DPC. In germline, CDR1 is SNHLY, CDR2 FYNNEI. The CDR3 runs to 16 residues. The V and J ends lost 7 bases and 0 bases, in that order; junction bases with no gene match: 3. V and J are TRBV2 and TRBJ2-1; 13 bases are shared with TRBD2. The receptor's source is a man aged 40-50 years with alopecia areata. Some clones in this sample may be carry-over from other donors' samples. The source material was whole blood, sampled in connection with sensitization to the hapten diphenylcyclopropenone (DPC). CDR3 in amino acids: CASMTSGRISYNEQFF. The DNA for the CDR3 is TGTGCCAGCATGACTAGCGGGAGGATCTCCTACAATGAGCAGTTCTTC.